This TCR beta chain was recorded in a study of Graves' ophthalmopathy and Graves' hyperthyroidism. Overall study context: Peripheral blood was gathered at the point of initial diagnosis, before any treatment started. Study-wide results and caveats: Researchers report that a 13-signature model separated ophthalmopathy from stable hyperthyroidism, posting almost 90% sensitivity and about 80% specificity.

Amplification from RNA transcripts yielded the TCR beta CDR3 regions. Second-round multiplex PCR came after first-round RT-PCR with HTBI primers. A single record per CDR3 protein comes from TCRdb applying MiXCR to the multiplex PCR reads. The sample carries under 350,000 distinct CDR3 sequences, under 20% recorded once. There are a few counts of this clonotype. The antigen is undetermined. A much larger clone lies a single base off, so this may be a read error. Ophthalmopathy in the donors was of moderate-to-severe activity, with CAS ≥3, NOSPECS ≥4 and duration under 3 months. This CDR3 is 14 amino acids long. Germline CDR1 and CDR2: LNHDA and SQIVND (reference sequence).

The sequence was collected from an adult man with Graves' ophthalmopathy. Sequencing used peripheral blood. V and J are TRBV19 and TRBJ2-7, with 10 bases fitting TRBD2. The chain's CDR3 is CASSFGLAAYKQYF. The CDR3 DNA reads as TGTGCCAGTAGCTTTGGACTAGCGGCCTACAAGCAGTACTTC.